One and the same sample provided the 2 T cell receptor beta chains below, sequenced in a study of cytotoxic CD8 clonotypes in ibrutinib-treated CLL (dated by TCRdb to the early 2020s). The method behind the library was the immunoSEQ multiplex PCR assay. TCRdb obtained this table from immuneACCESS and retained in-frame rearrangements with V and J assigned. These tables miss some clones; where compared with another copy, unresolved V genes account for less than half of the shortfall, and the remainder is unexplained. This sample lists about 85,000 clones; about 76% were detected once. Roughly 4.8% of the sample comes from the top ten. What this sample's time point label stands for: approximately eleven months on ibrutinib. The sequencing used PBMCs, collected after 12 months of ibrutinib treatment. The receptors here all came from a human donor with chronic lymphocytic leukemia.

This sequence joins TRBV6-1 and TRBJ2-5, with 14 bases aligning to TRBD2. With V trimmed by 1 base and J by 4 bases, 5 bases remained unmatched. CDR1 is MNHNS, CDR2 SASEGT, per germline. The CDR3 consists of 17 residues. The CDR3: CASSEGGLAGAGETQYF. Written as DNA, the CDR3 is TGTGCCAGCAGTGAAGGGGGACTAGCGGGAGCCGGAGAGACCCAGTACTTC.

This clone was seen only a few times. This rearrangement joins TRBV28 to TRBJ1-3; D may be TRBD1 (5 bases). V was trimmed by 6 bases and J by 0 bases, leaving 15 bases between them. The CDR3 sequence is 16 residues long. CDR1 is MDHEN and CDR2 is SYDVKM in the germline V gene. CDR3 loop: CASRGTNTNSGNTIYF. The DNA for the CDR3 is TGTGCCAGCAGAGGGACCAACACAAACTCTGGAAACACCATATATTTT.